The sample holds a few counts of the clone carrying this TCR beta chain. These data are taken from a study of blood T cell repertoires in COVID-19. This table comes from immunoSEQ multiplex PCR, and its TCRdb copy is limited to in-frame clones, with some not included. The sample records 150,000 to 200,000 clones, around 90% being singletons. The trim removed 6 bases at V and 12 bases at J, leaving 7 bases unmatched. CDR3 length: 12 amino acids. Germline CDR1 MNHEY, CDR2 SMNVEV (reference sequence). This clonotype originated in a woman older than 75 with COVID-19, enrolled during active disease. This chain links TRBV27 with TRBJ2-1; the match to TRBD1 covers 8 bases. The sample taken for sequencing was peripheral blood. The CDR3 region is CASRSQGARQFF. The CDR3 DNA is TGTGCCAGCAGGTCTCAGGGGGCTCGGCAGTTCTTC.